The 27 T cell receptor beta chains below were found in one sample sequenced in a study of blood T cell repertoires in COVID-19. Sequenced by immunoSEQ multiplex PCR; TCRdb stores in-frame clones only, minus some. The sample includes around 160,000 clones, more than 80% seen only once; the top ten take 2.5% to 3.5%. The sequenced material came from peripheral blood. These receptors were taken from a man aged 60 to 69 with acute or convalescent COVID-19.

This chain uses TRBV18 with TRBJ1-2, with 7 bases that match TRBD1. The CDR3 sequence is 16 residues long. Germline CDR1 is KGHSH and CDR2 is LQKENI. V was pared by 2 bases and J by 4 bases, with 10 bases of the junction left unmatched. CDR3 sequence reads: CASSPYAGTAFYGYTF. CDR3 sequence (DNA): TGTGCCAGCTCACCATATGCCGGGACAGCTTTCTATGGCTACACCTTC.

The rearrangement joins TRBV14 to TRBJ2-1; no definite D call. Trimming removed 5 bases from V and 8 bases from J, with 19 bases in between. This CDR3 spans 15 amino acids. Germline CDR1 reads SGHDN; CDR2 reads FVKESK. The CDR3 reads CASSSQQHLGHEQFF. CDR3 DNA: TGTGCCAGCAGCTCCCAACAACATCTAGGCCATGAGCAGTTCTTC.

The gene calls are TRBV6-1 and TRBJ1-2, with 8 bases aligning to TRBD1. CDR3 length: 17 residues. With 4 bases clipped from V and 2 bases from J, the junction kept 12 bases outside the gene matches. Germline V gives CDR1 MNHNS, CDR2 SASEGT. CDR3 protein: CASSGLMVAGGNYGYTF. For the CDR3, the DNA is TGTGCCAGCAGTGGCCTAATGGTCGCAGGGGGCAACTATGGCTACACCTTC.

The V call is TRBV18, the J call TRBJ1-2, with D unclear. This CDR3 has 13 residues. Germline CDR1 is KGHSH and CDR2 is LQKENI. Trimming took 3 bases from V and 0 from J, leaving 5 bases between them. CDR3 loop: CASSPTTNYGYTF. CDR3 nucleotides: TGTGCCAGCTCACCGACAACTAACTATGGCTACACCTTC.

The rearrangement joins TRBV3-1 (or the pseudogene TRBV3-2) to TRBJ1-2; D gene uncertain. Per the germline V gene, CDR1 is LGHDT and CDR2 is YNNKEL (reference sequence). CDR3 length: 14 amino acids. V was trimmed by 0 bases and J by 14 bases, leaving 19 bases between them. The DNA for the CDR3 is TGTGCCAGCAGCCAAGATGGGCTCCAAATACGTTATACCTTC. Translation: CASSQDGLQIRYTF.

The rearrangement uses TRBV6-5 and TRBJ1-1, with 7 nucleotides matching TRBD1. CDR1 MNHEY and CDR2 SVGAGI come from the germline V gene. The CDR3 runs to 14 residues. V gave up 6 bases and J gave up 0 bases; unmatched junction bases: 4. CDR3 protein: CASRRDSLNTEAFF. The CDR3 region has the DNA TGTGCCAGCAGGCGGGACAGTTTGAACACTGAAGCTTTCTTT.

The chain joins TRBV2 to TRBJ1-4, with TRBD1 matching over 8 bases. After removal of 6 bases from V and 3 bases from J, the junction contained 3 bases not matched to a gene. Germline CDR1 SNHLY, CDR2 FYNNEI. CDR3 size: 14 residues. The CDR3 sequence is CASRDRDANEKLFF. In DNA, the CDR3 is TGTGCCAGCAGGGACAGGGATGCTAATGAAAAACTGTTTTTT.

V is TRBV24-1 and J is TRBJ1-1; D might be TRBD1 (6 bases). The V end lost 7 bases, the J end lost 1 base, and 9 bases lay between the germline ends. From germline, CDR1 is KGHDR and CDR2 SFDVKD. The CDR3 spans 13 residues. In nucleotides, the CDR3 is TGTGCCACCAGCGAGGGACAGAACACTGAAGCTTTCTTT. It yields the protein CATSEGQNTEAFF.

The chain has TRBV11-2 and TRBJ2-3; 10 bases match TRBD1. The V and J ends lost 5 bases and 0 bases, in that order; junction bases with no gene match: 8. The CDR3 spans 17 residues. CDR1 and CDR2 (germline): SGHAT, FQNNGV. In DNA, the CDR3 is TGTGCCAGCAGCCCGGGACAGGGGAGGTCCAGCACAGATACGCAGTATTTT. Protein: CASSPGQGRSSTDTQYF.

The chain's CDR3 is CAISEAEDTEAFF. The CDR3 nucleotides are TGTGCCATCAGTGAAGCCGAGGACACTGAAGCTTTCTTT. J is TRBJ1-1 and V is TRBV10-3, with no clear D. V dropped 3 bases and J dropped 3 bases, with 8 bases sitting between them. CDR3 size: 13 residues. CDR1 and CDR2 (germline): ENHRY, SYGVKD.

V usage is TRBV7-8 and J usage is TRBJ1-5, with D possibly TRBD1 on 6 matching bases. CDR3 length equals 15 residues. Trimming removed 4 bases from V and 6 bases from J, with 16 bases in between. Germline CDR1 and CDR2: SGHVS and FQNEAQ. CDR3 sequence (DNA): TGTGCCAGCAGCTCCTGGGGGGGAGGGGGTCAGCCCCAGCATTTT. Translating it yields CASSSWGGGGQPQHF.

The genes are TRBV20-1 and TRBJ2-4, with 7 bases identical to TRBD2. This CDR3 is 16 amino acids long. Looked up from germline, CDR1 is DFQATT and CDR2 is SNEGSKA (reference sequence). V lost 3 bases to trimming and J lost 2 bases; unmatched junction nucleotides: 10. CDR3 sequence reads: CSASSAGEGTKNIQYF. CDR3 nucleotides: TGCAGTGCTAGTTCCGCGGGAGAGGGAACCAAAAACATTCAGTACTTC.

This clone appeared once. This chain joins TRBV6-5 and TRBJ1-3, with unresolved D. CDR1 is MNHEY and CDR2 is SVGAGI in the germline V gene. V lost 4 bases and J lost 0, with 10 bases in between. This CDR3 region has 15 residues. CDR3 nucleotide sequence: TGTGCCAGCAGTTCCTACCCGAGCTCTGGAAACACCATATATTTT. Translation: CASSSYPSSGNTIYF.

The V call is TRBV5-1, the J call TRBJ1-2, with D perhaps TRBD1 (5 bases). Germline values: CDR1 SGHRS, CDR2 YFSETQ. V was clipped by 3 bases and J by 3 bases, with 15 bases between them. This CDR3 is built from 15 residues. The CDR3 sequence: CASSYLGGTDYGYTF. The CDR3 bases are TGCGCCAGCAGCTACCTCGGGGGTACGGACTATGGCTACACCTTC. Drawing the rest from reference TRBV5-1 and TRBJ1-2, the complete variable domain is KAGVTQTPRYLIKTRGQQVTLSCSPISGHRSVSWYQQTPGQGLQFLFEYFSETQRNKGNFPGRFSGRQFSNSRSEMNVSTLELGDSALYLCASSYLGGTDYGYTFGSGTRLTVV.

The CDR3 loop is CASQDRVDFGNTIYF. CDR3 in DNA: TGTGCCAGTCAGGACAGGGTGGACTTTGGAAACACCATATATTTT. This sequence joins TRBV19 and TRBJ1-3; TRBD1 agrees at 8 bases. This CDR3 region has 15 residues. CDR1 is LNHDA and CDR2 is SQIVND in the germline V gene (reference sequence). V trimming: 8 bases; J trimming: 3 bases; junction bases outside the gene matches: 9.

This clone was observed a handful of times. CDR3 sequence reads: CASSFSGQTYMNTEAFF. The CDR3 DNA reads TGTGCCAGCAGTTTCAGCGGACAGACTTATATGAACACTGAAGCTTTCTTT. V is TRBV27 and J is TRBJ1-1, with a possible D match to TRBD1 (6 bases). The CDR3 is 17 residues long. V was shortened by 3 bases and J by 0 bases, with 17 bases between the two germline ends. Germline loops: CDR1 MNHEY, CDR2 SMNVEV (reference sequence).

J is TRBJ1-1 and V is TRBV6-5; D is unresolved. The CDR3 loop spans 13 amino acids. V lost 5 bases and J lost 0, with 7 bases in between. In germline, CDR1 is MNHEY, CDR2 SVGAGI. DNA of the CDR3: TGTGCCAGCAGTAGTTACATGAACACTGAAGCTTTCTTT. Protein sequence: CASSSYMNTEAFF.

This clone has just a few counts. The chain is built from TRBV20-1 and TRBJ1-1; D gene ambiguous. CDR1 is DFQATT, CDR2 SNEGSKA, per germline (reference sequence). This CDR3 is 11 amino acids long. V shed 5 bases and J shed 0 bases, with 4 bases lying between them. This CDR3 reads CSAALNTEAFF. DNA of the CDR3: TGCAGTGCTGCGTTGAACACTGAAGCTTTCTTT.

The J gene is TRBJ1-4, the V gene TRBV18; 9 bases line up with TRBD1. The J segment lost 8 bases and the V segment lost 6 bases, leaving 10 bases of the junction unmatched. The germline V gene has CDR1 KGHSH and CDR2 LQKENI. This CDR3 is 15 amino acids long. CDR3 loop: CASSTGTGSVEKLFF. The CDR3 DNA reads TGTGCCAGCTCGACCGGGACAGGGTCCGTGGAAAAACTGTTTTTT.

The CDR3 spells CASGTGTGLAGSRSEQYF. In nucleotides, the CDR3 is TGTGCCAGCGGGACGGGAACGGGGCTAGCGGGGAGCAGGAGCGAGCAGTACTTC. This chain uses TRBV11-2 with TRBJ2-7; 9 bases line up with TRBD2. The germline V gene encodes CDR1 SGHAT and CDR2 FQNNGV. V gave up 8 bases and J gave up 6 bases; unmatched junction bases: 23. The CDR3 has 18 residues. The whole variable domain, filled in from reference TRBV11-2 and TRBJ2-7, reads EAGVAQSPRYKIIEKRQSVAFWCNPISGHATLYWYQQILGQGPKLLIQFQNNGVVDDSQLPKDRFSAERLKGVDSTLKIQPAKLEDSAVYLCASGTGTGLAGSRSEQYFGPGTRLTVT.

The chain uses TRBV5-1 and TRBJ1-4; 8 positions agree with TRBD1. There are 14 residues in the CDR3. Germline CDR1 SGHRS, CDR2 YFSETQ. After removal of 7 bases from V and 1 base from J, the junction contained 3 bases not matched to a gene. The CDR3 DNA reads TGCGCCAGCGGTACAGGGGGAACTAATGAAAAACTGTTTTTT. Translating it yields CASGTGGTNEKLFF.

The chain links TRBV21-1 to TRBJ1-1; TRBD1 is the table's D call, not checked against the DNA. TRBV21-1 is a documented pseudogene. This CDR3 region has 14 residues. The CDR3 DNA sequence: TGTGCCAGCTCCCAGGGGGCGCAGAACACTGAAGCTTTCTTT. Its translation is CASSQGAQNTEAFF.

CDR3 bases: TGTGCCAGCAGCCTTACTAGCGGGGGAAGCACAGATACGCAGTATTTT. Residues: CASSLTSGGSTDTQYF. This sequence joins TRBV7-3 and TRBJ2-3, with 11 bases aligning to TRBD2. J gave up 0 bases and V 5 bases, and 4 bases lay outside the gene matches. This CDR3 has 16 residues. Germline values: CDR1 SGHTA, CDR2 FQGTGA.

Points on this clone: A read error may account for a junction end that differs from germline. The J gene is TRBJ1-2, the V gene TRBV9, with D tentatively TRBD1 (5 bases). From germline, CDR1 is SGDLS and CDR2 YYNGEE. This CDR3 contains 14 residues. The CDR3 sequence is CASTVESGNYGYTF. For the CDR3, the DNA is TGTGCCAGCACCGTAGAGTCAGGGAACTATGGCTACACCTTC.

This chain joins TRBV12-3 or TRBV12-4 and TRBJ2-3, with a tentative D call TRBD2 (6 bases). V was clipped by 8 bases and J by 2 bases, with 11 bases between them. The CDR3 covers 13 residues. The CDR3, as DNA: TGTGCCAGCCGGGACTGGCACACAGATACGCAGTATTTT. It is translated as CASRDWHTDTQYF.

The chain employs TRBV2 and TRBJ1-2, with 8 bases fitting TRBD1. This CDR3 contains 14 residues. The germline gives CDR1 SNHLY, CDR2 FYNNEI. V lost 6 bases to trimming and J lost 0 bases; unmatched junction nucleotides: 3. CDR3 DNA sequence: TGTGCCAGCAGCGGGACAGGAGCTAACTATGGCTACACCTTC. As protein: CASSGTGANYGYTF.

In DNA, the CDR3 is TGCGCCAGCAGCCAAGAACGGACAGGAAGTTACGAGCAGTACTTC. Protein product: CASSQERTGSYEQYF. V usage is TRBV4-1 and J usage is TRBJ2-7; 7 nucleotides line up with TRBD1. Germline assignment: CDR1 MGHRA and CDR2 YSYEKL. V lost 0 bases and J lost 4; bases outside the gene matches: 6. CDR3 length equals 15 residues.